This T cell receptor beta chain emerged from a study of shared clonotypes between healthy human individuals. Study results and limitations: The generation probabilities recorded for non-shared clonotypes fell below those of clonotypes shared by all four donors.

Only CD45RO-negative cells positively selected for CCR7 counted as naive CD8 cells, so terminally differentiated effector memory CD45RA+ cells were excluded. Germline assignment: CDR1 SGHNT and CDR2 YYREEE (reference sequence). The length of the CDR3 is 14 residues. V dropped 0 bases and J dropped 3 bases, with 9 bases sitting between them. As concerns this clone: As yet, its antigen is unknown.

The run depth of the assay was deep. Clones were read by immunoSEQ multiplex PCR, and TCRdb kept only the in-frame ones, dropping some. The table has roughly 2,000,000 clones, about 95% seen once. The chain combines TRBV5-4 with TRBJ1-1; D is perhaps TRBD1 (5 bases). Material: naive CD8+ T cells sorted from blood. The receptor comes from a man between 18 and 29 years old in good health. In DNA, the CDR3 is TGTGCCAGCAGCTTGGCCCTGGGGGACACTGAAGCTTTCTTT. It specifies CASSLALGDTEAFF.